The entry below describes one T cell receptor beta chain. The sample is drawn from a study of blood T cell repertoires in COVID-19. Study-level background: T cells, B-cell-depleted T cells, or PBMCs provided the cDNA or gDNA that served as material.

Repertoires were generated with immunoSEQ multiplex PCR, while TCRdb's copy carries only in-frame clones and drops some. The sample lists about 65,000 clones; roughly 92% were seen once. The length of the CDR3 is 14 residues. The V and J ends lost 6 bases and 2 bases respectively, with 11 bases between them. CDR1 and CDR2 (germline): MNHEY, SVGAGI. The source of this sequence is a man between 65 and 85 years old with active COVID-19. This sequence joins TRBV6-5 and TRBJ2-1; tentatively, D is TRBD1 (5 bases). The sequenced sample consisted of peripheral blood. This CDR3 is CASRQGLAYNEQFF. CDR3 sequence (DNA): TGTGCCAGCAGGCAGGGTCTAGCCTACAATGAGCAGTTCTTC.